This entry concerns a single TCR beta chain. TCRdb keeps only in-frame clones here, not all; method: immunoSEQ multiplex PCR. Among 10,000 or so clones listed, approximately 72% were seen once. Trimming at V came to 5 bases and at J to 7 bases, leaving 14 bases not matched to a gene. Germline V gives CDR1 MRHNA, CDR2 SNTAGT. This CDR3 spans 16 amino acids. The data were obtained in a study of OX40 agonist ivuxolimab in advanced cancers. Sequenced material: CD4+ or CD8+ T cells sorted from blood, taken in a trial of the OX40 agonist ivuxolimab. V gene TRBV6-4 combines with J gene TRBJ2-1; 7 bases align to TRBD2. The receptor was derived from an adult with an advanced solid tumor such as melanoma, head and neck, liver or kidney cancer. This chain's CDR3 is CASSLGGPYGGNEQFF. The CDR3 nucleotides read TGTGCCAGCAGTTTAGGAGGCCCGTACGGGGGGAATGAGCAGTTCTTC.